This T cell receptor (beta chain) emerged from a study of T-cell reconstitution after alpha-beta-depleted transplantation in children. The CDR3 is made up of 17 amino acids. V lost 2 bases, J lost 2 bases, and 16 bases lay in between. From germline, CDR1 is LGHNT and CDR2 FRNRAP. Using unique molecular identifiers, the investigators prepared the TCRbeta library. TCRdb re-derived calls from the PCR reads in MiXCR, one entry per CDR3 protein. The profile covers about 580,000 distinct CDR3 sequences, with roughly 23% appearing a single time and 13% to 15% taken by the ten largest. This clonotype has just a few counts. The antigen remains unidentified. Findings and caveats of the study: At day 60, the high TCRbeta diversity found in some patients originated from recipient T cells and thymic progenitors that had survived. Expanded graft clones, several hundred of them, were reportedly the source of alpha-beta T cells about two months after transplant. One year post-transplant, T-cell counts and diversity were largely derived from T cells produced anew.

The clonotype originates from a boy in the first two years of life who had a stem cell transplant for acute myeloid leukemia, so the T cells may come from the graft donor. The rearrangement uses TRBV12-5 and TRBJ1-5; D remains ambiguous. Sequenced material: PBMCs, mostly from graft donor cells, taken 360 days after TCRalphabeta/CD19-depleted stem cell transplant. The CDR3 reads CASGLPPNRSGNQPQHF. CDR3 coding DNA: TGTGCTAGTGGTTTGCCACCGAATCGATCAGGCAATCAGCCCCAGCATTTT.